The 8 T cell receptor beta chains in this list originate from one sample, sequenced in a study of cytomegalovirus exposure and HLA in healthy donors (dated by TCRdb to about 2017). Libraries came from the immunoSEQ multiplex PCR assay. The multiplex PCR relied on a mix of 60 forward primers for TCR Vbeta segments and 13 reverse primers for TCR Jbeta segments. TCRdb re-hosts the immuneACCESS table, in-frame sequences only. Its copies lack some clones; in the studies checked, an unresolved V gene accounts for under half of them, and the cause for the rest is not known. The sample table contains under 200,000 clones; only one count was recorded for approximately 79% of them. 4.3% of the sample rests with the top ten. Sequenced material: PBMCs. All receptors derive from a middle-aged man in good health and CMV-seronegative.

The gene calls are TRBV5-1 and TRBJ2-1; 7 bases are shared with TRBD1. This CDR3 has 11 amino acids. Per the germline V gene, CDR1 is SGHRS and CDR2 is YFSETQ. The junction had 3 bases not matched to a gene; V was cut back by 4 bases and J by 11 bases. CDR3 residues: CASSPDRKQFF. The CDR3 DNA reads TGCGCCAGCAGCCCGGACAGGAAGCAGTTCTTC. Using reference TRBV5-1 and TRBJ2-1 for the parts outside the CDR3, the full variable domain is KAGVTQTPRYLIKTRGQQVTLSCSPISGHRSVSWYQQTPGQGLQFLFEYFSETQRNKGNFPGRFSGRQFSNSRSEMNVSTLELGDSALYLCASSPDRKQFFGPGTRLTVL.

This clone was counted a few times. V gene TRBV7-2 combines with J gene TRBJ2-1; TRBD1 might be the D (5 bases). Germline V gives CDR1 SGHTA, CDR2 FQGNSA. The CDR3 is 17 residues long. V lost 5 bases, J lost 7 bases, and 24 bases lay in between. The CDR3: CASSPPGLGRSKNEQFF. CDR3 sequence (DNA): TGTGCCAGCAGCCCCCCCGGTTTGGGGCGAAGTAAAAATGAGCAGTTCTTC.

This chain uses TRBV2 with TRBJ1-5, with 8 nucleotides matching TRBD1. The V gene's germline CDR1 is SNHLY and CDR2 FYNNEI. Trimming at V came to 4 bases and at J to 8 bases, leaving 7 bases not matched to a gene. This CDR3 has 14 residues. DNA for the CDR3: TGTGCCAGCAGTGGGGCAGGGGGCAGGGAGCCCCAGCATTTT. Amino acid sequence: CASSGAGGREPQHF.

The rearrangement joins TRBV2 to TRBJ2-1, with 7 bases that match TRBD1. V trimming: 7 bases; J trimming: 2 bases; junction bases outside the gene matches: 11. The CDR3 extends over 16 amino acids. CDR1 and CDR2 (germline): SNHLY, FYNNEI. The CDR3 sequence: CASTTRGWAAYNEQFF. CDR3 bases: TGTGCCAGCACCACCAGGGGGTGGGCTGCCTACAATGAGCAGTTCTTC.

The table lists this clone with a count of one. This rearrangement joins TRBV5-6 to TRBJ2-5; possibly TRBD2 for D (7 bases). Per the germline V gene, CDR1 is SGHDT and CDR2 is YYEEEE. V was cut by 4 bases and J by 5 bases, with 15 bases left in between. The CDR3 totals 14 residues. In DNA form, the CDR3 reads TGTGCCAGCAGCCCGAGGGGGGGCATGGAGACCCAGTACTTC. Amino acid sequence: CASSPRGGMETQYF. Drawing the rest from reference TRBV5-6 and TRBJ2-5, the complete variable domain is DAGVTQSPTHLIKTRGQQVTLRCSPKSGHDTVSWYQQALGQGPQFIFQYYEEEERQRGNFPDRFSGHQFPNYSSELNVNALLLGDSALYLCASSPRGGMETQYFGPGTRLLVL.

The chain combines TRBV10-3 with TRBJ2-7; no definite D call. Germline CDR1 is ENHRY and CDR2 is SYGVKD. The CDR3 covers 17 residues. Trimming pared 0 bases from V and 0 bases from J, leaving 15 bases between. DNA of the CDR3: TGTGCCATCAGTGAGTCGATCGTAGGTGACACCTCCTACGAGCAGTACTTC. Translation: CAISESIVGDTSYEQYF.

The chain carries TRBV6-5 and TRBJ1-1, with 9 nucleotides matching TRBD1. Unmatched junction bases numbered 4, after V lost 4 bases and J lost 4 bases. This CDR3 comprises 14 residues. Germline V lookup: CDR1 MNHEY, CDR2 SVGAGI. In DNA form, the CDR3 reads TGTGCCAGCAGTTCCGACAGGGGGGGCACTGAAGCTTTCTTT. This codes for CASSSDRGGTEAFF.

The V call is TRBV2, the J call TRBJ2-7, with 10 bases fitting TRBD1. V was clipped by 3 bases and J by 2 bases; unmatched bases: 4. CDR1 is SNHLY, CDR2 FYNNEI, per germline. This CDR3 is built from 15 residues. CDR3 in DNA: TGTGCCAGCAGTGAGCGGGACAGGGGTCCCTACGAGCAGTACTTC. Protein sequence: CASSERDRGPYEQYF.